This T cell receptor beta chain came from a study of blood T cell repertoires in COVID-19. On the study more broadly: PBMCs, B-cell-depleted T cells, or T cells were the source of the cDNA or gDNA that made up the material.

This clone showed up just a few times. Generated by immunoSEQ multiplex PCR, the TCRdb table keeps only in-frame clones and is missing some. This sample has 140,000 to 150,000 clones, with approximately 86% found just once. This CDR3 region has 17 residues. The V segment lost 3 bases and the J segment 0 bases; nucleotides outside the gene matches: 5. In germline, CDR1 is SGHRS, CDR2 YFSETQ. The TCR comes from a woman aged 35 to 49 with active or convalescent COVID-19. Sequenced: peripheral blood. This rearrangement joins TRBV5-1 to TRBJ2-4, with 11 positions matching TRBD2. The chain's CDR3 is CASSSLAGGQAKNIQYF. DNA of the CDR3: TGCGCCAGCAGCTCGCTAGCGGGAGGACAAGCCAAAAACATTCAGTACTTC.